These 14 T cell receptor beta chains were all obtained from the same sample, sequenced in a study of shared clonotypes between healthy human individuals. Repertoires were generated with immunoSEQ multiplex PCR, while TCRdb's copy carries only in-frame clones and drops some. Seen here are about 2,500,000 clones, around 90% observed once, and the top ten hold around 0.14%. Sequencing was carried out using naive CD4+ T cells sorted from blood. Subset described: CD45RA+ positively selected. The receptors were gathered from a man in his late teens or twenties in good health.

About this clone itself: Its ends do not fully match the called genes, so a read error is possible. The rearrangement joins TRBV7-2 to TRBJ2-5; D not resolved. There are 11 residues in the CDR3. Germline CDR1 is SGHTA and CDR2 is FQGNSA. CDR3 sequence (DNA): TGTGCCAGCAGCTCCAGAGAGTCCCAGTACTTC. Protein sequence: CASSSRESQYF. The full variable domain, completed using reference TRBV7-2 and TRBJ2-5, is GAGVSQSPSNKVTEKGKDVELRCDPISGHTALYWYRQSLGQGLEFLIYFQGNSAPDKSGLPSDRFSAERTGGSVSTLTIQRTQQEDSAVYLCASSSRESQYFGPGTRLLVL.

DNA of the CDR3: TGCGCCAGCAGCTTGGGAGGCTCTACACAGGGGGCTAATGAAAAACTGTTTTTT. Translation gives CASSLGGSTQGANEKLFF. The V and J genes are TRBV5-1 and TRBJ1-4, with 8 nucleotides matching TRBD1. Unmatched junction bases numbered 10, after V lost 0 bases and J lost 3 bases. Looked up from germline, CDR1 is SGHRS and CDR2 is YFSETQ. The CDR3 is made up of 18 amino acids.

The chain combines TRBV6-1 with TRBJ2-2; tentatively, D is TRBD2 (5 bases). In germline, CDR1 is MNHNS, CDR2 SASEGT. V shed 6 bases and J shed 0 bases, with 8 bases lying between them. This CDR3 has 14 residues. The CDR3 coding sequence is TGTGCCAGCAGGGCGGGTACGAACACCGGGGAGCTGTTTTTT. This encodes CASRAGTNTGELFF.

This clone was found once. The DNA of the CDR3 is TGCGCCGGGTTAAGGGAGGGGCTATTACAGTACGAGCAGTACTTC. Its translation is CAGLREGLLQYEQYF. This chain connects TRBV10-1 to TRBJ2-7; 7 bases align to TRBD2. The CDR3 is 15 amino acids. V gave up 11 bases and J gave up 4 bases; unmatched junction bases: 17. CDR1 WNHNN and CDR2 SYGVQD come from the germline V gene (reference sequence).

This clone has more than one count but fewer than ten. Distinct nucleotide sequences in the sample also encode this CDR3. CDR3 in amino acids: CASSAQENTEAFF. The CDR3 nucleotides are TGTGCCAGCAGCGCCCAGGAGAACACTGAAGCTTTCTTT. The chain has TRBV9 and TRBJ1-1; D ambiguous. V was cut by 3 bases and J by 1 base, with 7 bases left in between. Germline CDR1 reads SGDLS; CDR2 reads YYNGEE. CDR3 length equals 13 residues. The variable domain in full, completed from reference TRBV9 and TRBJ1-1, reads DSGVTQTPKHLITATGQRVTLRCSPRSGDLSVYWYQQSLDQGLQFLIQYYNGEERAKGNILERFSAQQFPDLHSELNLSSLELGDSALYFCASSAQENTEAFFGQGTRLTVV.

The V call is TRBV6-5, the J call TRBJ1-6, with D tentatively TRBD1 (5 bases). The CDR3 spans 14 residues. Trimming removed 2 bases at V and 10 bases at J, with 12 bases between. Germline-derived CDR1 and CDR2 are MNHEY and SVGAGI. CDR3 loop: CASSYPGSGSPLHF. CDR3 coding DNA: TGTGCCAGCAGTTACCCAGGGTCCGGGTCACCCCTCCACTTT.

The CDR3 bases are TGTGCCAGCAGCTTGGCCGATAGCAGGGGGAACACTGAAGCTTTCTTT. Translating gives CASSLADSRGNTEAFF. The V call is TRBV5-4, the J call TRBJ1-1, with a possible D match to TRBD1 (6 bases). V lost 0 bases to trimming and J lost 1 base, with 13 bases between them. CDR3 length: 16 residues. Germline CDR1 is SGHNT and CDR2 is YYREEE (reference sequence).

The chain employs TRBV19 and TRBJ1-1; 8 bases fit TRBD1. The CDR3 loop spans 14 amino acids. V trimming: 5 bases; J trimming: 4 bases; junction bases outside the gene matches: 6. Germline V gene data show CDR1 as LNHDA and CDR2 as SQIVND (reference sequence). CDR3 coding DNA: TGTGCCAGTAGTGGGACAGGAGCCCTCACTGAAGCTTTCTTT. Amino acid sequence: CASSGTGALTEAFF.

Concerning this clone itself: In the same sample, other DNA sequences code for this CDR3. CDR3 residues: CASSVDRGGGYTF. The DNA of the CDR3 is TGTGCCAGCAGCGTAGATAGGGGCGGGGGCTACACCTTC. The gene calls are TRBV9 and TRBJ1-2; a weak D match, TRBD1 (5 bases). Germline V CDR1 and CDR2: SGDLS, YYNGEE. CDR3 length: 13 amino acids. Trimming cost V 0 bases and J 8 bases, with 11 bases left between them.

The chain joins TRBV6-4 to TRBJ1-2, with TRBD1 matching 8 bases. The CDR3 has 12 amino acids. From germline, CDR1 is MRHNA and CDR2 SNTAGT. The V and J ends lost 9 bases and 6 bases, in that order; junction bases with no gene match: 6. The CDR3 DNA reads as TGTGCCAGGAGACAGGGGTCAAATGGCTACACCTTC. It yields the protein CARRQGSNGYTF.

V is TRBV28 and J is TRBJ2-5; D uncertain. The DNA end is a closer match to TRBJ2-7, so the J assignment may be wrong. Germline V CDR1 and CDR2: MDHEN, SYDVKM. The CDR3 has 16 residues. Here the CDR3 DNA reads TGTGCCAGCAGCTCCCCCCTTTTTGGTCGAGCCCTCGAGCAGTACTTC. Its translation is CASSSPLFGRALEQYF.

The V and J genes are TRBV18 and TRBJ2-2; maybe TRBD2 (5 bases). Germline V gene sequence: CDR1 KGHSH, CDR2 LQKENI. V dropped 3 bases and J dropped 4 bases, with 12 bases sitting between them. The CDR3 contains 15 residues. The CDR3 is CASSPYTGLTGELFF. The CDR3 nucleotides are TGTGCCAGCTCACCGTACACCGGACTCACCGGGGAGCTGTTTTTT. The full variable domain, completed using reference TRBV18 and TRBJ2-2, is NAGVMQNPRHLVRRRGQEARLRCSPMKGHSHVYWYRQLPEEGLKFMVYLQKENIIDESGMPKERFSAEFPKEGPSILRIQQVVRGDSAAYFCASSPYTGLTGELFFGEGSRLTVL.

Here the CDR3 reads CASSTGTGGFRTGELFF. The CDR3 nucleotides are TGCGCCAGCAGCACCGGGACAGGGGGATTCAGGACCGGGGAGCTGTTTTTT. This chain links TRBV5-1 with TRBJ2-2, with 11 bases aligning to TRBD1. Trimming at V came to 4 bases and at J to 5 bases, leaving 10 bases not matched to a gene. Germline lookup yields CDR1 SGHRS and CDR2 YFSETQ. The CDR3 extends over 17 amino acids.

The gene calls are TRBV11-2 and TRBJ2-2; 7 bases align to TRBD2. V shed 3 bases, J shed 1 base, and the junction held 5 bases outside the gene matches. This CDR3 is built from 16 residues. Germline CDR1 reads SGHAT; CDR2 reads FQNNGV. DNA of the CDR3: TGTGCCAGCAGCTTTTCGGGGGGAAAGAACACCGGGGAGCTGTTTTTT. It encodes CASSFSGGKNTGELFF.